The next 27 T cell receptor beta chains were all read from a single sample in a study of blood T cell repertoires in COVID-19. Generated by immunoSEQ multiplex PCR, the TCRdb table keeps only in-frame clones and is missing some. The table records around 260,000 clones, 80% to 90% of them present only once. Sample: peripheral blood. The receptors originated from a young woman with active or convalescent COVID-19.

This clone is a singleton in its sample. V and J are TRBV28 and TRBJ2-2, with D uncertain. Germline CDR1 MDHEN, CDR2 SYDVKM. This CDR3 is built from 14 residues. The V end was cut by 2 bases, the J end by 1 base, with 5 bases between. CDR3 loop: CASSLGWNTGELFF. CDR3 sequence (DNA): TGTGCCAGCAGTTTAGGCTGGAACACCGGGGAGCTGTTTTTT.

The V gene is TRBV20-1, the J gene TRBJ2-1; D remains ambiguous. Trimming shortened V by 3 bases and J by 0 bases, and 9 bases separated the two germline ends. The CDR3 is made up of 14 amino acids. Germline CDR1 reads DFQATT; CDR2 reads SNEGSKA (reference sequence). CDR3 DNA: TGCAGTGCTAGTAGGCGGAGCTCCTACAATGAGCAGTTCTTC. Amino acid sequence: CSASRRSSYNEQFF.

The rearrangement links TRBV29-1 to TRBJ2-5; 10 bases line up with TRBD1. After removal of 4 bases from V and 0 bases from J, the junction contained 5 bases not matched to a gene. Per the germline V gene, CDR1 is SQVTM and CDR2 is ANQGSEA. This CDR3 has 15 residues. CDR3 loop: CSVAGGQGYQETQYF. The CDR3, as DNA: TGCAGCGTTGCGGGGGGACAGGGGTACCAAGAGACCCAGTACTTC.

The gene calls are TRBV7-2 and TRBJ2-2, with 7 positions matching TRBD1. The CDR3 has 15 residues. Losses at the gene ends were 5 bases for V and 4 bases for J; bases not matched to a gene: 7. Germline V gene data show CDR1 as SGHTA and CDR2 as FQGNSA. CDR3 loop: CASSPDRAPTGELFF. CDR3 nucleotide sequence: TGTGCCAGCAGCCCCGACAGGGCTCCCACCGGGGAGCTGTTTTTT.

The V gene is TRBV15, the J gene TRBJ2-3; maybe TRBD1 (6 bases). This CDR3 region has 14 residues. Germline V gene lookup returns CDR1 LNHNV and CDR2 YYDKDF (reference sequence). V lost 3 bases to trimming and J lost 6 bases, with 13 bases between them. CDR3 protein: CATSRTGPGDTQYF. DNA for the CDR3: TGTGCCACCAGCAGGACAGGTCCGGGGGATACGCAGTATTTT.

The chain links TRBV2 to TRBJ2-3, with D maybe TRBD2 (5 bases). Trimming stripped 1 base from V and 5 bases from J, with 22 bases between. CDR1 is SNHLY, CDR2 FYNNEI, per germline. CDR3 length: 18 residues. CDR3 nucleotide sequence: TGTGCCAGCAGTGAAGAGCCTACGGGGTCCGGGTGGGTAGATACGCAGTATTTT. The encoded protein is CASSEEPTGSGWVDTQYF.

This clone was seen more than once but under ten times. The chain recombines TRBV6-1 with TRBJ2-7; 7 nucleotides line up with TRBD1. In germline, CDR1 is MNHNS, CDR2 SASEGT. The CDR3 is 15 amino acids. The V and J ends lost 3 bases and 0 bases, in that order; junction bases with no gene match: 5. In DNA form, the CDR3 reads TGTGCCAGCAGTGAGGAGACAGGGCCCTCCTACGAGCAGTACTTC. It yields the protein CASSEETGPSYEQYF.

The chain uses TRBV27 and TRBJ2-5; the match to TRBD1 covers 10 bases. Germline V gene data show CDR1 as MNHEY and CDR2 as SMNVEV (reference sequence). The CDR3 contains 14 residues. Germline trimming cut 3 bases from V and 5 bases from J; bases unmatched to any gene: 3. The DNA of the CDR3 is TGTGCCAGCAGTTTTGACAGGGGGCTTGAGACCCAGTACTTC. Its protein product is CASSFDRGLETQYF.

The rearrangement uses TRBV29-1 and TRBJ2-2; a weak D match, TRBD1 (6 bases). This CDR3 is 13 amino acids long. The germline gives CDR1 SQVTM, CDR2 ANQGSEA. V gave up 7 bases and J gave up 0 bases, with 9 bases separating them. CDR3 sequence (DNA): TGCAGCGCCGGGACATCGAACACCGGGGAGCTGTTTTTT. Amino acids: CSAGTSNTGELFF.

The chain links TRBV5-1 to TRBJ2-3, with 15 nucleotides matching TRBD2. Unmatched junction bases numbered 11, after V lost 3 bases and J lost 6 bases. The CDR3 totals 18 residues. The germline V gene has CDR1 SGHRS and CDR2 YFSETQ. The CDR3 region is CASSYVPGLAGGPDTQYF. The CDR3 nucleotides read TGCGCCAGCAGCTACGTCCCGGGACTAGCGGGGGGCCCGGATACGCAGTATTTT.

This chain uses TRBV7-9 with TRBJ2-7; tentative D call: TRBD1 (6 bases). From germline, CDR1 is SEHNR and CDR2 FQNEAQ (reference sequence). The V end was cut by 6 bases, the J end by 4 bases, with 22 bases between. The CDR3 loop spans 16 amino acids. For the CDR3, the DNA is TGTGCCAGCAGTTCTCCCGGGACAAAAGAGGGATACGAGCAGTACTTC. It codes for CASSSPGTKEGYEQYF. The full variable domain, completed using reference TRBV7-9 and TRBJ2-7, is DTGVSQNPRHKITKRGQNVTFRCDPISEHNRLYWYRQTLGQGPEFLTYFQNEAQLEKSRLLSDRFSAERPKGSFSTLEIQRTEQGDSAMYLCASSSPGTKEGYEQYFGPGTRLTVT.

V and J are TRBV9 and TRBJ1-1; D may be TRBD1 (5 bases). The CDR3 sequence is 14 residues long. Trimming removed 2 bases at V and 4 bases at J, with 12 bases between. CDR1 and CDR2 from the germline V gene are SGDLS and YYNGEE. The CDR3 loop reads CASSVFRGGTEAFF. The DNA for the CDR3 is TGTGCCAGCAGCGTGTTCCGGGGGGGCACTGAAGCTTTCTTT.

V and J are TRBV15 and TRBJ1-2; 7 positions agree with TRBD1. The CDR3 loop spans 15 amino acids. From germline, CDR1 is LNHNV and CDR2 YYDKDF (reference sequence). Trimming cost V 0 bases and J 8 bases; bases outside gene matches: 9. CDR3 nucleotides: TGTGCCACCAGCAGAGATGCCCAGGGGGTGGTAGGCTACACCTTC. Protein product: CATSRDAQGVVGYTF.

The genes are TRBV7-9 and TRBJ2-7; possible D gene TRBD2, 6 bases. The CDR3 contains 14 residues. Germline loops: CDR1 SEHNR, CDR2 FQNEAQ (reference sequence). Trimming left V 1 base short and J 1 base short, with 8 bases between. CDR3: CASSLVAGSYEQYF. For the CDR3, the DNA is TGTGCCAGCAGCTTAGTCGCGGGATCCTACGAGCAGTACTTC.

This sequence joins TRBV30 and TRBJ2-3, with D perhaps matching TRBD2 (7 bases). This CDR3 contains 16 residues. Trimming pared 0 bases from V and 0 bases from J, leaving 13 bases between. Germline V gives CDR1 GTSNPN, CDR2 SVGIG (reference sequence). The CDR3 region is CAWSVGGRGSTDTQYF. For the CDR3, the DNA is TGTGCCTGGAGTGTAGGGGGGCGGGGGAGCACAGATACGCAGTATTTT.

This chain links TRBV7-6 with TRBJ1-3; no firm D call. V was shortened by 1 base and J by 8 bases, with 15 bases between the two germline ends. The CDR3 spans 15 residues. CDR1 and CDR2 (germline): SGHVS, FNYEAQ. The CDR3 DNA is TGTGCCAGCAGCTTAGGAGGGATCCCTGGGGACACCATATATTTT. Translating it yields CASSLGGIPGDTIYF.

This clone was recorded once. The chain employs TRBV5-1 and TRBJ2-5; TRBD1 agrees at 12 bases. V lost 4 bases and J lost 4; bases outside the gene matches: 11. The CDR3 consists of 17 residues. Germline CDR1 is SGHRS and CDR2 is YFSETQ. The CDR3 nucleotides are TGCGCCAGCAGCCGAGATTCCGGGACAGGGGGCAGAGAGACCCAGTACTTC. Encoded protein: CASSRDSGTGGRETQYF. Variable domain in full (rest from reference TRBV5-1 and TRBJ2-5): KAGVTQTPRYLIKTRGQQVTLSCSPISGHRSVSWYQQTPGQGLQFLFEYFSETQRNKGNFPGRFSGRQFSNSRSEMNVSTLELGDSALYLCASSRDSGTGGRETQYFGPGTRLLVL.

The rearrangement links TRBV29-1 to TRBJ1-2; tentative D call: TRBD1 (6 bases). With 1 base removed from V and 4 bases from J, the gap between germline ends came to 7 bases. Germline CDR1 reads SQVTM; CDR2 reads ANQGSEA. There are 12 residues in the CDR3. The CDR3 coding sequence is TGCAGCGTTGAAGGGACAGTCTATGGCTACACCTTC. This gives the protein CSVEGTVYGYTF.

CDR3 in amino acids: CASSRTGGAKDTQYF. In DNA form, the CDR3 reads TGTGCCAGCAGCCGCACCGGGGGGGCGAAGGATACGCAGTATTTT. The chain couples TRBV6-4 to TRBJ2-3; 8 nucleotides match TRBD2. The CDR3 loop spans 15 amino acids. V was clipped by 6 bases and J by 6 bases; unmatched bases: 11. The germline V gene has CDR1 MRHNA and CDR2 SNTAGT.

V gene TRBV5-1 combines with J gene TRBJ2-6; TRBD1 aligns across 10 bases. CDR1 and CDR2 (germline): SGHRS, YFSETQ. CDR3 length equals 18 residues. Trimming removed 3 bases from V and 0 bases from J; junction bases left unmatched: 6. CDR3 residues: CASSSGQGSVSGANVLTF. Here the CDR3 DNA reads TGCGCCAGCAGCTCGGGACAGGGGAGTGTCTCTGGGGCCAACGTCCTGACTTTC.

V and J are TRBV6-6 and TRBJ2-7, with D perhaps matching TRBD2 (6 bases). Between the trimmed V and J ends, which lost 8 bases and 3 bases, there was a span of 20 bases. This CDR3 is built from 15 residues. Germline loops: CDR1 MNHNY, CDR2 SVGAGI (reference sequence). This chain's CDR3 is CASLGSGQLIYEQYF. The DNA for the CDR3 is TGTGCCAGCCTTGGCAGCGGGCAGTTAATCTACGAGCAGTACTTC.

This rearrangement joins TRBV2 to TRBJ1-3; 7 positions match TRBD1. V lost 5 bases and J lost 2; bases outside the gene matches: 6. The CDR3 totals 15 residues. The V gene's germline CDR1 is SNHLY and CDR2 FYNNEI. In nucleotides, the CDR3 is TGTGCCAGCAGTCCCGGGACAGTGGCTGGAAACACCATATATTTT. It encodes CASSPGTVAGNTIYF.

CDR3 sequence (DNA): TGTGCCAGCAGAGAAACAGGGGAAGATACGCAGTATTTT. It encodes CASRETGEDTQYF. The rearrangement uses TRBV27 and TRBJ2-3; 7 bases agree with TRBD1. J lost 5 bases, V lost 6 bases, and 5 bases had no gene match. The CDR3 is 13 amino acids. CDR1 and CDR2 (germline): MNHEY, SMNVEV (reference sequence).

The chain joins TRBV5-1 to TRBJ2-3; 9 nucleotides align to TRBD2. V trimming: 0 bases; J trimming: 1 base; junction bases outside the gene matches: 12. CDR1 and CDR2 (germline): SGHRS, YFSETQ. The CDR3 consists of 19 residues. This CDR3 is CASSLGSSGGPQGTDTQYF. CDR3 DNA: TGCGCCAGCAGCTTGGGGTCCAGCGGGGGGCCCCAGGGCACAGATACGCAGTATTTT. The whole variable domain, filled in from reference TRBV5-1 and TRBJ2-3, reads KAGVTQTPRYLIKTRGQQVTLSCSPISGHRSVSWYQQTPGQGLQFLFEYFSETQRNKGNFPGRFSGRQFSNSRSEMNVSTLELGDSALYLCASSLGSSGGPQGTDTQYFGPGTRLTVL.

J is TRBJ2-5 and V is TRBV30, with 12 bases aligning to TRBD2. CDR1 is GTSNPN, CDR2 SVGIG, per germline (reference sequence). V was pared by 3 bases and J by 6 bases, with 5 bases of the junction left unmatched. The CDR3 runs 14 residues. CDR3: CAWSLTSGGKTQYF. CDR3 nucleotides: TGTGCCTGGAGCCTGACTAGCGGGGGAAAGACCCAGTACTTC.

This chain links TRBV27 with TRBJ2-7, with D possibly matching TRBD2 (5 bases). The germline V gene has CDR1 MNHEY and CDR2 SMNVEV (reference sequence). Trimming left V 5 bases short and J 2 bases short, with 16 bases between. CDR3 length equals 15 residues. For the CDR3, the DNA is TGTGCCAGCAGTCCCTTTGCGGGTGGGCCCTACGAGCAGTACTTC. Translated: CASSPFAGGPYEQYF.

The genes are TRBV5-8 and TRBJ1-1; no clear D gene. CDR3 length equals 14 residues. Germline-derived CDR1 and CDR2 are SGHTS and YDEGEE. Trimming took 4 bases from V and 1 from J, leaving 11 bases between them. The CDR3: CASSLASWNTEAFF. For the CDR3, the DNA is TGTGCCAGCAGCCTGGCGTCGTGGAACACTGAAGCTTTCTTT.